Below, 13 T cell receptor beta chains from the same sample are listed, as sequenced in a study of T cells expressing NK-cell markers. TCRdb reprocessed the 5' RACE reads; each CDR3 protein has one entry and no DNA is given. This sample's clone table lists about half a million distinct CDR3 sequences. Material for sequencing was blood T cells: a sorted CD56 or NKG2C T cell subset, CD4+ or CD8+ T cells, or bulk PBMC T cells (not recorded which). The receptors stem from a woman in her 50s in good health.

The rearrangement joins TRBV5-1 to TRBJ2-6; TCRdb's D gene call, TRBD2, goes unchecked for lack of DNA. The CDR3 runs 17 residues. Germline assignment: CDR1 SGHRS and CDR2 YFSETQ. The CDR3 region is CASSLRAGDSGANVLTF.

The rearrangement links TRBV12-3 or TRBV12-4 to TRBJ2-1; absent DNA, TCRdb's TRBD2 call cannot be checked. The CDR3 loop spans 17 amino acids. The CDR3 region is CASSSSSGPISYNEQFF.

The rearrangement joins TRBV12-3 or TRBV12-4 to TRBJ1-6; TCRdb's D gene call, TRBD1, goes unchecked for lack of DNA. The CDR3 loop spans 15 amino acids. The CDR3 loop is CASSLRTGENSPLHF.

The rearrangement links TRBV7-3 to TRBJ2-7; checking the TCRdb D call of TRBD1 is not possible without DNA. Germline values: CDR1 SGHTA, CDR2 FQGTGA. There are 16 residues in the CDR3. The chain's CDR3 is CASSLNPATLGDEQYF.

This rearrangement joins TRBV3-1 to TRBJ2-1; TCRdb reports TRBD1, a call that lacks DNA to check it against. Germline assignment: CDR1 LGHDT and CDR2 YNNKEL (reference sequence). The CDR3 sequence is 20 residues long. The CDR3 spells CASSRRLRSGGISSYNEQFF.

This CDR3 reads CASSLGRQGQGYTF. The chain joins TRBV11-2 to TRBJ1-2; lacking DNA, the TRBD1 call made by TCRdb goes unchecked. Germline CDR1 and CDR2: SGHAT and FQNNGV. The CDR3 runs 14 residues.

The rearrangement uses TRBV11-3 and TRBJ2-3; TCRdb calls TRBD2, which cannot be checked without DNA. CDR3 length: 15 amino acids. Germline V gene lookup returns CDR1 SGHNT and CDR2 YENEEA. The CDR3 spells CASTLGSGFTDTQYF.

The J gene is TRBJ2-1, the V gene TRBV7-2. The CDR3 runs 16 residues. Germline V CDR1 and CDR2: SGHTA, FQGNSA. CDR3 in amino acids: CASSLGLVSAYNEQFF.

V gene TRBV29-1 combines with J gene TRBJ2-1; TCRdb gives TRBD2 as the D gene, but with no DNA this cannot be confirmed. Germline V gene lookup returns CDR1 SQVTM and CDR2 ANQGSEA. The CDR3 runs to 13 residues. The CDR3 loop is CSAAGGPASEQFF.

The chain combines TRBV18 with TRBJ2-3. The germline V gene has CDR1 KGHSH and CDR2 LQKENI. The CDR3 covers 12 residues. CDR3 region: CASHDPTDTQYF.

The chain has TRBV12-3 or TRBV12-4 and TRBJ2-7; absent DNA, TCRdb's TRBD1 call cannot be checked. The CDR3 runs 14 residues. CDR3 sequence: CASSRAVSSSEQYF.

The chain uses TRBV7-3 and TRBJ2-3; the D call of TRBD2 rests on TCRdb alone, since no DNA is present to check it. CDR1 is SGHTA, CDR2 FQGTGA, per germline. The CDR3 is 15 residues long. CDR3 protein: CASSLIAGGLDTQYF.

The genes are TRBV29-1 and TRBJ2-3; the D call from TCRdb, TRBD1, cannot be confirmed without DNA. Looked up from germline, CDR1 is SQVTM and CDR2 is ANQGSEA. The CDR3 has 13 amino acids. This chain's CDR3 is CSVATGAGDTQYF.